This passage covers 8 T cell receptor beta chains from one sample sequenced in a study of synovial regulatory T cells in juvenile arthritis. Measured with immunoSEQ multiplex PCR; TCRdb has only the in-frame clones, and not every one. The sample includes about 10,000 clones. Sequenced: Treg cells from blood. Subset described: remaining (HLA-DR-negative) circulating blood Treg cells. All receptors derive from a donor younger than 35 with juvenile idiopathic arthritis.

The chain is built from TRBV4-1 and TRBJ2-1; with no DNA, the TCRdb D assignment of TRBD2 cannot be verified. The germline V gene encodes CDR1 MGHRA and CDR2 YSYEKL. This CDR3 is 19 amino acids long. Only the protein is on record. The CDR3 reads CASSQDPSGSTSSYNEQFF.

The chain carries TRBV18 and TRBJ2-5; no DNA is available, so the TRBD1 call from TCRdb remains unchecked. This CDR3 has 17 residues. DNA was not recorded. Germline CDR1 is KGHSH and CDR2 is LQKENI. The CDR3 loop reads CASSPPWGTGPKETQYF.

J is TRBJ1-2 and V is TRBV10-3. CDR1 is ENHRY, CDR2 SYGVKD, per germline. There are 16 residues in the CDR3. No DNA was logged. CDR3 protein: CAISGRGGLSLYGYTF.

V usage is TRBV18 and J usage is TRBJ1-1. Germline values: CDR1 KGHSH, CDR2 LQKENI. This CDR3 is 16 amino acids long. The entry carries no DNA sequence. Here the CDR3 reads CASSPKPGTTNTEAFF.

The chain couples TRBV10-3 to TRBJ2-7; the TRBD2 assignment by TCRdb is unverifiable without DNA. The CDR3 covers 13 residues. DNA for this receptor is not on file. CDR1 and CDR2 (germline): ENHRY, SYGVKD. CDR3 loop: CAISWTASYEQYF.

The genes are TRBV11-3 and TRBJ1-1. The CDR3 extends over 13 amino acids. DNA is not on record. The germline gives CDR1 SGHNT, CDR2 YENEEA. The CDR3 here is CASALGENTEAFF.

V gene TRBV18 combines with J gene TRBJ1-1. Germline V gene sequence: CDR1 KGHSH, CDR2 LQKENI. This CDR3 has 14 residues. The entry carries no DNA sequence. The CDR3 spells CASSPGLMNTEAFF.

The V and J genes are TRBV7-9 and TRBJ1-2; without DNA, the TCRdb call of TRBD1 cannot be checked. The CDR3 consists of 12 residues. No DNA sequence is on record. Germline V gene lookup returns CDR1 SEHNR and CDR2 FQNEAQ (reference sequence). The CDR3 here is CASSWPLYGYTF.